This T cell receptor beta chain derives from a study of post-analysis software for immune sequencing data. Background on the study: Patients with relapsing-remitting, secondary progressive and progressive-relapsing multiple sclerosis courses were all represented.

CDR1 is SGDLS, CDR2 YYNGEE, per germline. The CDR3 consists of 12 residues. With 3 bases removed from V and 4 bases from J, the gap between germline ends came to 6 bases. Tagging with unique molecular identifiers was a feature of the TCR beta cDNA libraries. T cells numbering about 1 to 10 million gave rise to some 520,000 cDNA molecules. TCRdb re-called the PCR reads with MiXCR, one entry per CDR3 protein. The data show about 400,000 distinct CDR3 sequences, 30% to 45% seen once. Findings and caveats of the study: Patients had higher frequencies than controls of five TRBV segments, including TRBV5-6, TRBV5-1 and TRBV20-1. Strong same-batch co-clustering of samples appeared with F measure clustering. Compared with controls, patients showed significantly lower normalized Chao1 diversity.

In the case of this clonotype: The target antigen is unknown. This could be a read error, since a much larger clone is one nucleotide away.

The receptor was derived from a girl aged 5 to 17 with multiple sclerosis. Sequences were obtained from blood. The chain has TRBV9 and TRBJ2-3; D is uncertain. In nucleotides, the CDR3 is TGTGCCAGCAGCGCAGACGCAGATACGCAGTATTTT. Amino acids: CASSADADTQYF. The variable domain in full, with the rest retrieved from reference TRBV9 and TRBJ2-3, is DSGVTQTPKHLITATGQRVTLRCSPRSGDLSVYWYQQSLDQGLQFLIQYYNGEERAKGNILERFSAQQFPDLHSELNLSSLELGDSALYFCASSADADTQYFGPGTRLTVL.